This T cell receptor (beta chain) was recovered during a study of T cell clonality in common variable immunodeficiency. The study's findings and limits: Compared with controls, CVID subjects had fewer shared TCRbeta clones. In common variable immunodeficiency, TCR beta chains reportedly carried fewer deletions and N-nucleotide insertions. Patient heterogeneity in the CVID cohort limited correlations between repertoire features and clinical complications. What drives increased CVID clonality needs T cell subpopulation sequencing.

This clone was counted a few times. As yet, its antigen is unknown. The junction differs from germline at one of its ends, possibly a read error. The read terminates 3 residues ahead of where the CDR3 ends, so the germline J gene completes it. Other DNA variants within this sample encode the same CDR3. The CDR3 is 14 residues long. CDR1 and CDR2 (germline): GTSNPN, SVGIG (reference sequence). Only in-frame clones appear in the TCRdb table, and some are missing; sequencing was by immunoSEQ multiplex PCR. Altogether about 31,000 clones were found in the sample, and no singletons occur. This receptor was taken from a person between 18 and 75 years old in good health. Sequenced sample: peripheral blood mononuclear cells. V gene TRBV30 combines with J gene TRBJ1-3; no clear D. The part of the CDR3 DNA that was read is TGTGCCTGGAGTACTACCGGTTCTGGAAACACT. Translation gives CAWSTTGSGNT. The complete CDR3 reads CAWSTTGSGNTIYF. The full variable domain, completed using reference TRBV30 and TRBJ1-3, is SQTIHQWPATLVQPVGSPLSLECTVEGTSNPNLYWYRQAAGRGLQLLFYSVGIGQISSEVPQNLSASRPQDRQFILSSKKLLLSDSGFYLCAWSTTGSGNTIYFGEGSWLTVV.